Below are 14 T cell receptor beta chains sequenced from a single sample in a study of T cell repertoires in cytomegalovirus infection. TCRdb re-derived calls from the reads in MiXCR, one entry per CDR3 protein. The sample carries about 200,000 distinct CDR3 sequences, roughly 9% recorded once. The specimen was PBMCs. Receptor source: a human donor in good health (CMV status not recorded). Some clones in this sample may be carry-over from other donors' samples.

This clonotype has just a few counts. The gene calls are TRBV28 and TRBJ2-7, with D possibly being TRBD1 (6 bases). Germline CDR1 and CDR2: MDHEN and SYDVKM. The V end lost 10 bases, the J end lost 6 bases, and 22 bases lay between the germline ends. CDR3 length equals 14 residues. As DNA, the CDR3 is TGTGCCACCATGAAGGCAGGGGCAGTCGGCGAGCAGTACTTC. Translation gives CATMKAGAVGEQYF.

Notes on this clonotype: A far larger clone differs by one base, so this is likely a read error. The chain has TRBV28 and TRBJ2-1; D unclear. V gave up 3 bases and J gave up 10 bases, with 7 bases separating them. Germline V gene data show CDR1 as MDHEN and CDR2 as SYDVKM. The CDR3 runs to 11 residues. CDR3 sequence reads: CASSFGGEQFF. The CDR3 nucleotides read TGTGCCAGCAGTTTTGGTGGGGAGCAGTTCTTC.

This clonotype has just a few counts. The genes are TRBV4-3 and TRBJ1-2; TRBD1 might be the D (5 bases). Trimming cost V 3 bases and J 4 bases, with 12 bases left between them. The CDR3 has 14 residues. CDR1 is LGHNA and CDR2 is YSLEER in the germline V gene. The CDR3 DNA is TGCGCCAGCAGCCACCCGGACACTCCCTATGGCTACACCTTC. Translated: CASSHPDTPYGYTF.

This clonotype was seen ten or more times. V usage is TRBV11-2 and J usage is TRBJ1-2; 7 bases map to TRBD1. There are 15 residues in the CDR3. V was pared by 0 bases and J by 2 bases, with 3 bases of the junction left unmatched. Germline CDR1 SGHAT, CDR2 FQNNGV. The CDR3 coding sequence is TGTGCCAGCAGCTTAGACTCGGGACAGAACTATGGCTACACCTTC. Its protein is CASSLDSGQNYGYTF.

This clonotype has at least ten counts. CDR3 region: CASSLAINYGYTF. CDR3 nucleotides: TGTGCCAGCAGTTTAGCAATCAACTATGGCTACACCTTC. The V and J genes are TRBV12-3 or TRBV12-4 and TRBJ1-2; D remains ambiguous. V shed 0 bases and J shed 2 bases, with 4 bases lying between them. The CDR3 runs to 13 residues.

This clonotype appeared many times. The rearrangement uses TRBV7-2 and TRBJ1-6; D gene ambiguous. CDR1 is SGHTA, CDR2 FQGNSA, per germline. The V and J ends lost 5 bases and 11 bases respectively, with 13 bases between them. This CDR3 is 13 amino acids long. The DNA for the CDR3 is TGTGCCAGCAGCCAAGACGCGGGCCCACCCCTCCACTTT. Amino acid sequence: CASSQDAGPPLHF.

This clonotype was detected a few times. The chain uses TRBV28 and TRBJ2-3; 9 nucleotides agree with TRBD1. The V and J ends lost 7 bases and 3 bases, in that order; junction bases with no gene match: 11. Per germline, CDR1 MDHEN and CDR2 SYDVKM. This CDR3 has 16 residues. CDR3 loop: CASTAIDRGITDTQYF. CDR3 sequence (DNA): TGTGCCAGCACCGCGATAGACAGGGGGATAACAGATACGCAGTATTTT.

In its sample, this clonotype was seen a few times. This rearrangement joins TRBV5-1 to TRBJ1-1; D is ambiguous. V was pared by 2 bases and J by 0 bases, with 26 bases between. CDR1 is SGHRS, CDR2 YFSETQ, per germline. The CDR3 extends over 20 amino acids. The CDR3 protein is CASSFLGLGGHFDMNTEAFF. DNA for the CDR3: TGCGCCAGCAGCTTTCTGGGGTTGGGTGGTCACTTCGACATGAACACTGAAGCTTTCTTT.

The sample holds a few counts of this clonotype. This chain uses TRBV29-1 with TRBJ1-1; D gene ambiguous. V was clipped by 6 bases and J by 0 bases, with 11 bases between them. The CDR3 spans 13 residues. Looked up from germline, CDR1 is SQVTM and CDR2 is ANQGSEA. The CDR3 DNA sequence: TGCAGCGTGAAGGCAGTTCTGAACACTGAAGCTTTCTTT. It encodes CSVKAVLNTEAFF. Combining the CDR3 with reference TRBV29-1 and TRBJ1-1 gives the whole variable domain SAVISQKPSRDICQRGTSLTIQCQVDSQVTMMFWYRQQPGQSLTLIATANQGSEATYESGFVIDKFPISRPNLTFSTLTVSNMSPEDSSIYLCSVKAVLNTEAFFGQGTRLTVV.

V and J are TRBV9 and TRBJ2-3; D is unresolved. Looked up from germline, CDR1 is SGDLS and CDR2 is YYNGEE. This CDR3 contains 13 residues. V was pared by 2 bases and J by 2 bases, with 6 bases between. The chain's CDR3 is CASSVENTDTQYF. The DNA of the CDR3 is TGTGCCAGCAGCGTCGAGAACACAGATACGCAGTATTTT.

In this sample, this clonotype turned up a few times. J is TRBJ2-1 and V is TRBV9; D is possibly TRBD1 (7 bases). V lost 5 bases, J lost 4 bases, and 16 bases lay in between. The CDR3 length is 15 residues. Germline loops: CDR1 SGDLS, CDR2 YYNGEE. The CDR3 here is CASSTGGQSYNEQFF. CDR3 coding DNA: TGTGCCAGCAGTACCGGGGGACAGTCGTACAATGAGCAGTTCTTC.

This clonotype has at least ten counts. This chain connects TRBV6-6 to TRBJ1-5; D is unclear. Trimming shortened V by 2 bases and J by 0 bases, and 5 bases separated the two germline ends. CDR1 MNHNY and CDR2 SVGAGI come from the germline V gene (reference sequence). This CDR3 has 14 residues. The CDR3 region is CASSYRVSNQPQHF. As DNA, the CDR3 is TGTGCCAGCAGTTACAGGGTTAGCAATCAGCCCCAGCATTTT.

The chain recombines TRBV28 with TRBJ1-1; TRBD1 matches at 7 bases. Losses at the gene ends were 6 bases for V and 6 bases for J; bases not matched to a gene: 10. This CDR3 has 14 residues. Germline CDR1 MDHEN, CDR2 SYDVKM. CDR3 residues: CASSVTGYGAEAFF. DNA for the CDR3: TGTGCCAGCAGCGTGACAGGGTACGGAGCTGAAGCTTTCTTT.

This clonotype was picked up one time. J is TRBJ2-7 and V is TRBV20-1; D assignment may be TRBD1 or TRBD2 (5 bases each). This CDR3 is built from 14 residues. Germline CDR1 reads DFQATT; CDR2 reads SNEGSKA (reference sequence). Deletions cut 3 bases from V and 3 bases from J, with 15 bases between. CDR3 amino acids: CSARNRDVGYEQYF. For the CDR3, the DNA is TGCAGTGCTAGGAATCGGGACGTCGGCTACGAGCAGTACTTC.